The clone carrying this TCR beta chain showed up many times. This sample is part of a study of chronic HIV infection and antiretroviral therapy. One entry per CDR3 protein, called by TCRdb with MiXCR from the 5' RACE reads. In the table there are around 30,000 distinct CDR3 sequences, around 8.6% of which are singletons. This clonotype originated in an adult who had HIV and had not received antiretroviral therapy, or was an uninfected healthy control (not recorded which). The sample taken for sequencing was peripheral blood.

CDR3 coding DNA: TGTGCCAGCAGTTTACAGGGGGCCTTTCAGCCCCAGCATTTT. Translation gives CASSLQGAFQPQHF. The gene calls are TRBV27 and TRBJ1-5; 8 nucleotides align to TRBD1. With V trimmed by 2 bases and J by 6 bases, 3 bases remained unmatched. The germline CDR1 and CDR2 sequences are MNHEY and SMNVEV (reference sequence). This CDR3 contains 14 residues.